This T cell receptor beta chain was captured by sequencing in a study of shared clonotypes between healthy human individuals. CDR1 and CDR2 from the germline V gene are SGHRS and YFSETQ. The germline V and J ends were trimmed by 2 bases and 5 bases, with 12 bases remaining between them. The CDR3 extends over 14 amino acids. Clones were sequenced by immunoSEQ multiplex PCR, and TCRdb holds only the in-frame ones, with some missing. The sample contains approximately 500,000 clones, 60% to 80% of which appear only once. Sequenced sample: PBMCs. This receptor was identified in a middle-aged woman in good health. Some clones in this sample may be carry-over from other donors' samples. The chain recombines TRBV5-1 with TRBJ2-3; maybe TRBD1 (5 bases). The CDR3 protein is CASSFGPTGDTQYF. CDR3 sequence (DNA): TGCGCCAGCAGCTTCGGTCCTACAGGAGATACGCAGTATTTT.